Listed below are T cell receptor beta chains from one sample, sequenced in a study of cytomegalovirus exposure and HLA in healthy donors. Only in-frame clones appear in the TCRdb table, and some are missing; sequencing was by immunoSEQ multiplex PCR. The table records about 130,000 clones, 83% of them present only once. The sequencing input was PBMCs. These TCRs come from a man aged 40-50 years in good health and CMV-seronegative. Both conserved end residues are part of each CDR3. The D gene is left open where the match is weak. Clone size, where shown, is once, few, many, or a class for clones that have expanded.

cdr3_nt	cdr3_aa	d_call	v_call	j_call	cdr3_length	clone_size
TGTGCTAGTGGCCCGGGACAGTATAGCAATCAGCCCCAGCATTTT	CASGPGQYSNQPQHF	TRBD1	TRBV12-5	TRBJ1-5	15	-
TGCGCCAGCAGCCAACGGACTAGCGTCCTCCTAACAAATGAGCAGTTCTTC	CASSQRTSVLLTNEQFF	TRBD2	TRBV4-3	TRBJ2-1	17	-
TGTGCCAGCAGCGCTTTGACTAGGAATGAGCAGTTCTTC	CASSALTRNEQFF	-	TRBV7-6	TRBJ2-1	13	-
TGTGCCAGCAGTGAGCCCCCCGGGACAGGGATTAACTATGGCTACACCTTC	CASSEPPGTGINYGYTF	TRBD1	TRBV6-1	TRBJ1-2	17	-
TGTGCCAGTAGTACCCACCGGGACATCTATGGCTACACCTTC	CASSTHRDIYGYTF	-	TRBV19	TRBJ1-2	14	-
TGTGCCAGCAGTTACGGACAGAACTATGGCTACACCTTC	CASSYGQNYGYTF	-	TRBV6-5	TRBJ1-2	13	-
TGTGCCAGCAGCCGTCTTGGACTAGCCTTTAGGCCCTACAATGAGCAGTTCTTC	CASSRLGLAFRPYNEQFF	TRBD2	TRBV11-2	TRBJ2-1	18	-
TGTGCCAGCAGTGAAAGGAGGGGATACGAAAAACTGTTTTTT	CASSERRGYEKLFF	-	TRBV6-1	TRBJ1-4	14	once
TGCGCCAGCAGCCCTCATTGGCGGGATCAGCCCCAGCATTTT	CASSPHWRDQPQHF	-	TRBV5-1	TRBJ1-5	14	-
TGTGCCAGCAGCGGTTGGCAGGGCACCGGAGAGACCCAGTACTTC	CASSGWQGTGETQYF	-	TRBV9	TRBJ2-5	15	-